One and the same sample provided the 30 T cell receptor beta chains below, sequenced in a study of siplizumab effects on memory and regulatory T cells. Here immunoSEQ multiplex PCR was the method, and the copy in TCRdb shows in-frame clones only, minus some. The sample records 100,000 or so clones, around 95% being singletons. The sample consisted of Tregs sorted from blood. Source of these receptors: a human donor in good health.

The rearrangement links TRBV30 to TRBJ1-4; tentatively, D is TRBD1 (5 bases). The germline V gene encodes CDR1 GTSNPN and CDR2 SVGIG (reference sequence). CDR3 size: 15 residues. V was trimmed by 0 bases and J by 5 bases, leaving 13 bases between them. In DNA, the CDR3 is TGTGCCTGGAGTGTAGTAAGGGGCTCGAATGAAAAACTGTTTTTT. Residues: CAWSVVRGSNEKLFF.

The CDR3 bases are TGTGCCAGCAGCGCCGACAGGGTTGGCAAAAACATTCAGTACTTC. This translates into CASSADRVGKNIQYF. V gene TRBV2 combines with J gene TRBJ2-4; 7 bases map to TRBD1. Losses at the gene ends were 6 bases for V and 3 bases for J; bases not matched to a gene: 8. Germline lookup yields CDR1 SNHLY and CDR2 FYNNEI. This CDR3 region has 15 residues.

The chain recombines TRBV18 with TRBJ1-1; D is uncertain. There are 15 residues in the CDR3. Trimming left V 2 bases short and J 1 base short, with 11 bases between. The germline CDR1 and CDR2 sequences are KGHSH and LQKENI. CDR3 in DNA: TGTGCCAGCTCACCAGGGCCCCCAAGGAACACTGAAGCTTTCTTT. Its translation is CASSPGPPRNTEAFF.

This chain connects TRBV19 to TRBJ2-1; TRBD2 agrees at 8 bases. V trimming: 2 bases; J trimming: 5 bases; junction bases outside the gene matches: 5. The CDR3 length is 15 residues. Germline V gives CDR1 LNHDA, CDR2 SQIVND (reference sequence). This chain's CDR3 is CASSIWREVNNEQFF. DNA for the CDR3: TGTGCCAGTAGTATATGGCGGGAGGTTAACAATGAGCAGTTCTTC.

The chain uses TRBV7-9 and TRBJ2-2; 7 bases align to TRBD2. V trimming: 5 bases; J trimming: 2 bases; junction bases outside the gene matches: 14. This CDR3 is 18 amino acids long. Germline V gene sequence: CDR1 SEHNR, CDR2 FQNEAQ (reference sequence). The CDR3 spells CASSLRDYKKINTGELFF. Here the CDR3 DNA reads TGTGCCAGCAGCCTCCGGGACTACAAAAAAATTAACACCGGGGAGCTGTTTTTT.

A single count supports this clone. The CDR3 nucleotides are TGTGCCAGCAGCAAATCAGGTTTTACCTACGAGCAGTACTTC. Its protein is CASSKSGFTYEQYF. The chain couples TRBV5-6 to TRBJ2-7, with D hard to call. Trimming shortened V by 4 bases and J by 2 bases, and 13 bases separated the two germline ends. This CDR3 region has 14 residues. Germline V gene sequence: CDR1 SGHDT, CDR2 YYEEEE.

The chain employs TRBV18 and TRBJ2-5; 7 bases fit TRBD2. Unmatched junction bases numbered 9, after V lost 6 bases and J lost 5 bases. This CDR3 spans 14 amino acids. CDR1 and CDR2 from the germline V gene are KGHSH and LQKENI. The CDR3 region is CASSSKLALETQYF. CDR3 DNA: TGTGCCAGCTCGTCAAAACTAGCGTTGGAGACCCAGTACTTC.

The rearrangement links TRBV14 to TRBJ2-1, with 8 nucleotides matching TRBD2. There are 14 residues in the CDR3. The ends lost 5 bases at V and 9 bases at J; junction bases unmatched: 9. CDR1 is SGHDN and CDR2 is FVKESK in the germline V gene. The CDR3 sequence is CASSSSGSGSEQFF. The CDR3 DNA follows: TGTGCCAGCAGCAGCAGCGGGAGTGGGAGTGAGCAGTTCTTC.

This clone was seen once. The chain carries TRBV7-8 and TRBJ1-2; possible D gene TRBD1, 6 bases. Germline V gene data show CDR1 as SGHVS and CDR2 as FQNEAQ. The CDR3 is 13 residues long. V shed 6 bases and J shed 5 bases, with 13 bases lying between them. The DNA for the CDR3 is TGTGCCAGCAGGGGGGACACTCGATATGGCTACACCTTC. It yields the protein CASRGDTRYGYTF.

This chain joins TRBV30 and TRBJ1-3; no definite D call. V was cut by 7 bases and J by 4 bases, with 17 bases left in between. Per germline, CDR1 GTSNPN and CDR2 SVGIG (reference sequence). The CDR3 loop spans 14 amino acids. The CDR3 nucleotides are TGTGCCTCCCGACGCGGGGAAAGAGGAAACACCATATATTTT. Its translation: CASRRGERGNTIYF.

This chain uses TRBV6-6 with TRBJ1-1, with 8 bases lining up with TRBD1. The CDR3 covers 16 residues. The J segment lost 2 bases and the V segment lost 6 bases, leaving 11 bases of the junction unmatched. Germline CDR1 reads MNHNY; CDR2 reads SVGAGI (reference sequence). CDR3 DNA: TGTGCCAGCAGCGATTCCATGGGACAGGACAACACTGAAGCTTTCTTT. Translation: CASSDSMGQDNTEAFF.

This chain joins TRBV6-4 and TRBJ2-3; the match to TRBD1 covers 9 bases. Trimming cost V 3 bases and J 2 bases; bases outside gene matches: 3. CDR1 and CDR2 from the germline V gene are MRHNA and SNTAGT. The CDR3 length is 15 residues. In DNA, the CDR3 is TGTGCCAGCAGTGAACAGGGGGCAGACACAGATACGCAGTATTTT. Its translation: CASSEQGADTDTQYF.

The J gene is TRBJ2-7, the V gene TRBV27; TRBD2 matches at 8 bases. CDR1 MNHEY and CDR2 SMNVEV come from the germline V gene (reference sequence). V shed 5 bases and J 2 bases; nucleotides not matched to a gene: 17. The CDR3 totals 18 residues. CDR3 amino acids: CASSEECGRPYGPYEQYF. CDR3 bases: TGTGCCAGCAGTGAGGAATGCGGGAGGCCCTACGGCCCCTACGAGCAGTACTTC.

This sequence joins TRBV12-2 and TRBJ2-2; TRBD1 was called by the table and not checked on the DNA. TRBV12-2 is designated a pseudogene. CDR3 length equals 18 residues. The CDR3 is CASRLVVGGQEYTGELFF. The CDR3, as DNA: TGTGCAAGTCGCTTAGTGGTTGGGGGACAGGAGTACACCGGGGAGCTGTTTTTT.

The rearrangement uses TRBV20-1 and TRBJ2-7; D ambiguous. The CDR3 totals 11 residues. The V gene's germline CDR1 is DFQATT and CDR2 SNEGSKA (reference sequence). Between the trimmed V and J ends, which lost 4 bases and 3 bases, there was a span of 7 bases. CDR3 sequence: CSANYLYEQYF. CDR3 nucleotides: TGCAGTGCTAACTATCTCTACGAGCAGTACTTC.

The CDR3 region is CATRTGVDKNIQYF. CDR3 in DNA: TGTGCCACCAGGACCGGAGTGGACAAAAACATTCAGTACTTC. The chain has TRBV10-3 and TRBJ2-4, with D unresolved. The germline CDR1 and CDR2 sequences are ENHRY and SYGVKD. The CDR3 extends over 14 amino acids. Trimming cost V 10 bases and J 3 bases, with 16 bases left between them.

This clone was recorded only once. The J gene is TRBJ1-1, the V gene TRBV29-1; D gene unclear. In germline, CDR1 is SQVTM, CDR2 ANQGSEA. There are 14 residues in the CDR3. V lost 7 bases, J lost 1 base, and 16 bases lay in between. CDR3 DNA sequence: TGCAGCGCAAGACACTCTCTGGAGAACACTGAAGCTTTCTTT. As protein: CSARHSLENTEAFF.

The V gene is TRBV7-6, the J gene TRBJ2-1, with 7 nucleotides matching TRBD2. The CDR3 totals 15 residues. Per germline, CDR1 SGHVS and CDR2 FNYEAQ. The trim removed 3 bases at V and 1 base at J, leaving 3 bases unmatched. The chain's CDR3 is CASSFGGSSYNEQFF. The CDR3 DNA sequence: TGTGCCAGCAGCTTTGGCGGGAGTTCCTACAATGAGCAGTTCTTC.

The rearrangement joins TRBV5-1 to TRBJ1-6, with TRBD1 identical over 8 bases. J gave up 9 bases and V 5 bases, and 7 bases lay outside the gene matches. CDR1 SGHRS and CDR2 YFSETQ come from the germline V gene. The CDR3 length is 14 residues. CDR3 amino acids: CASRLTGDGSPLHF. DNA for the CDR3: TGCGCCAGCAGGTTGACAGGGGATGGTTCACCCCTCCACTTT.

The chain recombines TRBV18 with TRBJ2-3; a weak D match, TRBD1 (6 bases). V was clipped by 5 bases and J by 3 bases, with 18 bases between them. The CDR3 is made up of 16 amino acids. CDR1 and CDR2 (germline): KGHSH, LQKENI. The DNA for the CDR3 is TGTGCCAGCTCAACCCAGTGGACAGCGTCTACAGATACGCAGTATTTT. This translates into CASSTQWTASTDTQYF.

The chain couples TRBV6-1 to TRBJ1-1; D unresolved. V gave up 6 bases and J gave up 6 bases, with 11 bases separating them. The germline gives CDR1 MNHNS, CDR2 SASEGT. The CDR3 has 12 amino acids. The CDR3 sequence: CASRAQWAEAFF. DNA for the CDR3: TGTGCCAGCAGGGCCCAATGGGCTGAAGCTTTCTTT.

This clone has a handful of counts. The V and J genes are TRBV29-1 and TRBJ1-1; D is unresolved. There are 11 residues in the CDR3. Per the germline V gene, CDR1 is SQVTM and CDR2 is ANQGSEA. The V end was cut by 8 bases, the J end by 0 bases, with 7 bases between. CDR3 amino acids: CSLGVNTEAFF. The DNA for the CDR3 is TGCAGCCTTGGGGTGAACACTGAAGCTTTCTTT.

The V call is TRBV5-1, the J call TRBJ1-4, with D possibly being TRBD1 (5 bases). CDR1 is SGHRS and CDR2 is YFSETQ in the germline V gene. This CDR3 contains 14 residues. V was trimmed by 2 bases and J by 8 bases, leaving 13 bases between them. The CDR3 here is CASSFTGTAEKLFF. CDR3 in DNA: TGCGCCAGCAGCTTTACCGGGACGGCGGAAAAACTGTTTTTT.

The chain links TRBV5-1 to TRBJ1-2; 8 positions agree with TRBD1. The germline V gene encodes CDR1 SGHRS and CDR2 YFSETQ. J gave up 4 bases and V 4 bases, and 9 bases lay outside the gene matches. CDR3 length: 15 residues. As DNA, the CDR3 is TGCGCCAGCAGCGACCTCAGGGGGCGAGCCTATGGCTACACCTTC. Its translation: CASSDLRGRAYGYTF.

This rearrangement joins TRBV5-4 to TRBJ2-3; no firm D call. Trimming shortened V by 0 bases and J by 0 bases, and 8 bases separated the two germline ends. The CDR3 totals 15 residues. The germline V gene encodes CDR1 SGHNT and CDR2 YYREEE (reference sequence). CDR3 in amino acids: CASSLDVGSTDTQYF. CDR3 DNA: TGTGCCAGCAGCTTGGATGTGGGGAGCACAGATACGCAGTATTTT.

V is TRBV28 and J is TRBJ1-5; 7 nucleotides line up with TRBD1. V was pared by 6 bases and J by 1 base, with 6 bases of the junction left unmatched. Germline V CDR1 and CDR2: MDHEN, SYDVKM. The CDR3 has 15 amino acids. In DNA, the CDR3 is TGTGCCAGCAGCACCGGGACAGAGAGCAATCAGCCCCAGCATTTT. This sequence encodes CASSTGTESNQPQHF.

The V call is TRBV5-1, the J call TRBJ2-1, with 8 bases identical to TRBD2. CDR3 length equals 14 residues. CDR1 and CDR2 (germline): SGHRS, YFSETQ. V dropped 6 bases and J dropped 3; count of bases not matched to a gene: 5. CDR3 loop: CASKQTSGYNEQFF. CDR3 DNA: TGCGCCAGCAAGCAAACTAGCGGCTACAATGAGCAGTTCTTC. The full variable domain, its missing parts supplied by reference TRBV5-1 and TRBJ2-1, is KAGVTQTPRYLIKTRGQQVTLSCSPISGHRSVSWYQQTPGQGLQFLFEYFSETQRNKGNFPGRFSGRQFSNSRSEMNVSTLELGDSALYLCASKQTSGYNEQFFGPGTRLTVL.

The rearrangement joins TRBV7-9 to TRBJ2-5; no reliable D call. This CDR3 is 15 amino acids long. V lost 1 base and J 0 bases, leaving 9 bases between the germline ends. Per the germline V gene, CDR1 is SEHNR and CDR2 is FQNEAQ (reference sequence). The CDR3: CASSLGVHNQETQYF. DNA of the CDR3: TGTGCCAGCAGCTTAGGAGTCCACAACCAAGAGACCCAGTACTTC. Together with reference TRBV7-9 and TRBJ2-5, the CDR3 gives the full variable domain: DTGVSQNPRHKITKRGQNVTFRCDPISEHNRLYWYRQTLGQGPEFLTYFQNEAQLEKSRLLSDRFSAERPKGSFSTLEIQRTEQGDSAMYLCASSLGVHNQETQYFGPGTRLLVL.

This clone was counted only a few times. The chain couples TRBV6-4 to TRBJ1-1; D remains ambiguous. The CDR3 runs 13 residues. The V gene's germline CDR1 is MRHNA and CDR2 SNTAGT. V shed 2 bases and J shed 5 bases, with 9 bases lying between them. The CDR3 DNA is TGTGCCAGCAGTGACACAGTTGGGACTGAAGCTTTCTTT. This gives the protein CASSDTVGTEAFF.

This chain uses TRBV11-2 with TRBJ2-7; D is uncertain. Deletions cut 5 bases from V and 3 bases from J, with 17 bases between. The CDR3 length is 15 residues. Germline assignment: CDR1 SGHAT and CDR2 FQNNGV. CDR3 region: CASSPLRRSDYEQYF. The DNA of the CDR3 is TGTGCCAGCAGCCCCCTTAGAAGGAGTGACTACGAGCAGTACTTC.